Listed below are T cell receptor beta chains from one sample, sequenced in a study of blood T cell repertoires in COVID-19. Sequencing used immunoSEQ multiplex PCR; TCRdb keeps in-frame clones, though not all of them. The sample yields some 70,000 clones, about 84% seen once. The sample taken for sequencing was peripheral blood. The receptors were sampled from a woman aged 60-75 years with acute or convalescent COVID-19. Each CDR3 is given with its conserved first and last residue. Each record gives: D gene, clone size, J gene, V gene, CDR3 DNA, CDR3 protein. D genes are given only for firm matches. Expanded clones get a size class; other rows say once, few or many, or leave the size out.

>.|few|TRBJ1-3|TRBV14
TGTGCCAGCAGCCCGTGGGTGGGAGCGTCCGGAAACACCATATATTTT
CASSPWVGASGNTIYF
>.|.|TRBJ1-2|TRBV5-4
TGTGCCAGCAGCTTGGACCAGTATGGCTACACCTTC
CASSLDQYGYTF
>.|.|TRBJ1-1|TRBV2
TGTGCCAGCAGTGATCCGGGACTCCCTTTCTTT
CASSDPGLPFF
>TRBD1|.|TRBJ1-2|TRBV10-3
TGTGCCATAACAGGGGGTAAATCCCATAACTATGGCTACACCTTC
CAITGGKSHNYGYTF
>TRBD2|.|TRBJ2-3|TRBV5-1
TGCGCCAGCAGCTTGGACGGCGGGGGGGCCGGTGATACGCAGTATTTT
CASSLDGGGAGDTQYF
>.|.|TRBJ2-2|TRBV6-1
TGTGCCAGCAGTGAAGTTGGTAGCGAGAACACCGGGGAGCTGTTTTTT
CASSEVGSENTGELFF
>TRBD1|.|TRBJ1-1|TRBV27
TGTGCCAGCAGTCCTCACAGGGGGGAGGGCACTGAAGCTTTCTTT
CASSPHRGEGTEAFF
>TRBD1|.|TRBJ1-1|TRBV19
TGTGCCAGTAGAGGTCAGGGACAGGGACAAGCTTTCTTT
CASRGQGQGQAFF
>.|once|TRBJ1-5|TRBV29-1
TGCAGCGTTCGACTTGACGGTAGCAATCAGCCCCAGCATTTT
CSVRLDGSNQPQHF
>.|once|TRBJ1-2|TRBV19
TGTGCCAGTATGGTAAGCCAGGGTTATGGCTACACCTTC
CASMVSQGYGYTF
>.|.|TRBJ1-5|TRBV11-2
TGTGCCAGCAGCTTAGAAAGAGGATTGAGCAATCAGCCCCAGCATTTT
CASSLERGLSNQPQHF
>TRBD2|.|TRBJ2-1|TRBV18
TGTGCCAGCTCACCACCTAGCGGGGGCCTTAGCTCCTACAATGAGCAGTTCTTC
CASSPPSGGLSSYNEQFF
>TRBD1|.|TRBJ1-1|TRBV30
TGTGCCTGGAGTGTAGGGACAGCTGGTACTGAAGCTTTCTTT
CAWSVGTAGTEAFF
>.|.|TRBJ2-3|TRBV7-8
TGTGCCAGCAGCTTAGACCTGGGGGCGCGGATAGATACGCAGTATTTT
CASSLDLGARIDTQYF
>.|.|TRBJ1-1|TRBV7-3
TGTGCCAGCAGCTTTGGCGGGGTCACTGAAGCTTTCTTT
CASSFGGVTEAFF
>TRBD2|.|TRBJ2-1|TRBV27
TGTGCCAGCAGTTTAGGAGCGGGAGTGCAAAATGAGCAGTTCTTC
CASSLGAGVQNEQFF
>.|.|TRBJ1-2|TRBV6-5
TGTGCCAGTATACAGGACGGGCTCGGCTACACCTTC
CASIQDGLGYTF
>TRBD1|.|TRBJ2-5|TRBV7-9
TGTGCCAGCAGCAAAAGGGGGACAGGGTACCAAGAGACCCAGTACTTC
CASSKRGTGYQETQYF
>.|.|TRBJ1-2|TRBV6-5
TGTGCCAGCAGGTCGACAGCATATGGCTACACCTTC
CASRSTAYGYTF
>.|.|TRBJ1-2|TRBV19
TGTGCCAGTAGTCTACAGGGAGATGGCTACACCTTC
CASSLQGDGYTF
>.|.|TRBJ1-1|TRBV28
TGTGCCAGCAGTTTTGGGGGAGGAGCTGAAGCTTTCTTT
CASSFGGGAEAFF
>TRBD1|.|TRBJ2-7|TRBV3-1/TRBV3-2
TGTGCCAGCAGCCAAGAGGTCGCCAGGGGGCAAGGGGAGCAGTACTTC
CASSQEVARGQGEQYF
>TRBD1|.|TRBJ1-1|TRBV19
TGTGCCAGTAGTTTTCGAGTGGGACAGGGGAATGAAGCTTTCTTT
CASSFRVGQGNEAFF
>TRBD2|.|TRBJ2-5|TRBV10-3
TGTGCCATCAGTAAAGCGGGGGGGAAAGAGACCCAGTACTTC
CAISKAGGKETQYF
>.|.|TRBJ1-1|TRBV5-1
TGCGCCAGCAGCTCCTCTGACGACACCACCGAAGCTTTCTTT
CASSSSDDTTEAFF
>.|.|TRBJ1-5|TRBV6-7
TGCCTAATTCCCCTTCAGCCCCAGCATTTT
CLIPLQPQHF
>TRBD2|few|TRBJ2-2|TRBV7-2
TGTGCCAGCAGCCGGACTAGCGGGAACACCGGGGAGCTGTTTTTT
CASSRTSGNTGELFF
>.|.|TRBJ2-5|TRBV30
TGTGCCTGGAGTGTTGGTGTAGACAGTCAAGAGACCCAGTACTTC
CAWSVGVDSQETQYF